The rows below give T cell receptor beta chains drawn from one sample of a study of cytomegalovirus exposure and HLA in healthy donors. Profiling relied on immunoSEQ multiplex PCR, and the TCRdb table lists in-frame clones only, not all of them. Of roughly 150,000 clones listed, over 75% are singletons. The sample taken for sequencing was PBMCs. All receptors come from a man between 25 and 39 years old in good health. The CDR3 runs from the conserved cysteine through the conserved F or W. Fields, in order: clone size, V gene, J gene, D gene, CDR3 DNA, CDR3 protein. The D gene is left open where the match is weak. The size of a clone is reported for some rows only, either as once, few or many, or as a class for expanded clones.

>NA|TRBV19|TRBJ2-1|NA
TGTGCCAGTAGTATCGCCCAGGGTGGTGAGCAGTTCTTC
CASSIAQGGEQFF
>NA|TRBV4-1|TRBJ1-4|NA
TGCGCCAGCAGCCAAGTTACCCAGGGTGAAAAACTGTTTTTT
CASSQVTQGEKLFF
>NA|TRBV7-2|TRBJ1-1|NA
TGTGCCAGCGGGGGAGGGGATCTCAACACTGAAGCTTTCTTT
CASGGGDLNTEAFF
>few|TRBV9|TRBJ2-1|NA
TGTGCCAGCAGCGTAGGTGGTGGACTGGTGCTCTTC
CASSVGGGLVLF
>NA|TRBV27|TRBJ2-7|TRBD2
TGTGCCAGCAGTTTCTCCCCCGGGACTACCTACGAGCAGTACTTC
CASSFSPGTTYEQYF
>NA|TRBV28|TRBJ1-5|TRBD1
TGTGCCAGCAGCCCGAAACAGGGGAGTCAGCCCCAGCATTTT
CASSPKQGSQPQHF
>NA|TRBV7-2|TRBJ1-6|NA
TGTGCCAGCAGCCTCCAAAACTCGGGGTCACCCCTCCACTTT
CASSLQNSGSPLHF
>NA|TRBV18|TRBJ1-2|NA
TGTGCCAGCTCACACCGGGAGGTAATGCAAGCTGGCTACACCTTC
CASSHREVMQAGYTF
>NA|TRBV7-6|TRBJ2-2|NA
TGTGCCAGCAGCTTAGTTGTAGCATACACCGGGGAGCTGTTTTTT
CASSLVVAYTGELFF
>NA|TRBV9|TRBJ2-1|TRBD2
TGTGCCAGCAGCCTCACCTCTAGCGGGAGGCCCCTAAGCTCCTACAATGAGCAGTTCTTC
CASSLTSSGRPLSSYNEQFF
>NA|TRBV11-1|TRBJ2-1|NA
TGTGCCAGCAGCTTAAGTGGGCCGCAGAATGAGCAGTTCTTC
CASSLSGPQNEQFF
>NA|TRBV7-9|TRBJ1-1|TRBD1
TGTGCCAGCAGCTTAGTTACAGGGGCCACTGAAGCTTTCTTT
CASSLVTGATEAFF
>NA|TRBV19|TRBJ2-1|NA
TGTGCCAGTAGTATGGAGGGACGCCTCTCCTACAATGAGCAGTTCTTC
CASSMEGRLSYNEQFF
>NA|TRBV6-5|TRBJ2-3|NA
TGTGCCAGCAGTTACTCGGGCTCCTTAGGCGATACGCAGTATTTT
CASSYSGSLGDTQYF
>few|TRBV18|TRBJ1-1|TRBD1
TGTGCCAGCTCACTCAGGGGGCCTATGAACACTGAAGCTTTCTTT
CASSLRGPMNTEAFF
>few|TRBV4-1|TRBJ1-4|NA
TGCGCCAGCAGCCAAGAGGGCCCGCCCCGGGAAAAACTGTTTTTT
CASSQEGPPREKLFF
>NA|TRBV7-9|TRBJ2-3|NA
TGTGCCAGCAGCTTCGGCGGGACTAGCACAGATACGCAGTATTTT
CASSFGGTSTDTQYF
>NA|TRBV19|TRBJ1-1|NA
TGTGCCAGTAGTATTGGGCACCTGGAAGCTTTCTTT
CASSIGHLEAFF
>NA|TRBV25-1|TRBJ2-3|NA
TGTGCCAGCAGTGTCCCCGGCGGCGATACGCAGTATTTT
CASSVPGGDTQYF
>NA|TRBV6-1|TRBJ2-7|TRBD2
TGTGCCACCCGGGGCAGCGGGAGGAACGAGCAGTACTTC
CATRGSGRNEQYF
>NA|TRBV2|TRBJ2-4|NA
TGTGCCAGCAGCGGGAGCAAAAACATTCAGTACTTC
CASSGSKNIQYF
>NA|TRBV28|TRBJ1-5|TRBD1
TGTGCCAGCAGTCCTCCAGGGGGCCAAGGTCAGCCCCAGCATTTT
CASSPPGGQGQPQHF
>NA|TRBV6-5|TRBJ1-1|NA
TGTGCCAGCAGCAGGCAACCCTACACTGAAGCTTTCTTT
CASSRQPYTEAFF
>NA|TRBV14|TRBJ2-6|NA
TGTGCCAGCAGCCAATATGGGGCCGGCAGGGCCCTAAGCTCTGGGGCCAACGTCCTGACTTTC
CASSQYGAGRALSSGANVLTF
>NA|TRBV6-6|TRBJ2-3|TRBD2
TGTGCCAGCAGACCCGGACTAGCTCCCGCAGATACGCAGTATTTT
CASRPGLAPADTQYF
>NA|TRBV28|TRBJ1-3|TRBD1
TGTGCCAGCAGTTATGGGGGACAGGGAGGACGAAACACCATATATTTT
CASSYGGQGGRNTIYF
>NA|TRBV4-2|TRBJ2-4|NA
TGTGCCAGCAGCCAAGATCGAGCAACCAAAAACATTCAGTACTTC
CASSQDRATKNIQYF
>NA|TRBV27|TRBJ2-4|NA
TGTGCCAGCAGTTCAGGACTTGAAAACATTCAGTACTTC
CASSSGLENIQYF
>NA|TRBV4-1|TRBJ2-5|NA
TGCGCCAGCAGCCAAGAGGGGCTAGGATCGGCGGAGACCCAGTACTTC
CASSQEGLGSAETQYF
>NA|TRBV19|TRBJ2-2|NA
TGTGCCAGTAGCTCGCAGGGCCGATTAAACACCGGGGAGCTGTTTTTT
CASSSQGRLNTGELFF
>few|TRBV7-8|TRBJ2-7|TRBD2
TGTGCCAGCAGCTCGCCCGGGTGGGGACTAGCGGGAGATGGGTACGAGCAGTACTTC
CASSSPGWGLAGDGYEQYF
>NA|TRBV6-5|TRBJ2-2|TRBD2
TGTGCCAGCAGTTACCTGGGACTAGCGGACACCGGGGAGCTGTTTTTT
CASSYLGLADTGELFF
>NA|TRBV7-3|TRBJ2-7|TRBD1
TGTGCCACCGCCCTGGCGGGGACAGGCCCCTACGAGCAGTACTTC
CATALAGTGPYEQYF
>NA|TRBV11-3|TRBJ2-4|TRBD2
TGTGCCAGCAGCCCTAGGGGGACTAGCGGGAGTGGCAAAAACATTCAGTACTTC
CASSPRGTSGSGKNIQYF
>NA|TRBV29-1|TRBJ2-1|NA
TGCAGCGTTGAACTTCCGGGGATCTGGAATGAGCAGTTCTTC
CSVELPGIWNEQFF
>NA|TRBV19|TRBJ1-5|NA
TGTGCCAGTAGTATGGGCATTTATCAGCCCCAGCATTTT
CASSMGIYQPQHF